The rows below give T cell receptor beta chains drawn from one sample of a study of siplizumab effects on memory and regulatory T cells. Only in-frame clones appear in the TCRdb table, and some are missing; sequencing was by immunoSEQ multiplex PCR. The data show fewer than 85,000 clones, more than 85% seen once. The sequencing sample was made of CD8+ T cells sorted from blood. These receptors all come from a human donor in good health. Both conserved end residues are part of each CDR3. A D gene is named only where the DNA matches it firmly. Only some rows state a clone size, as once, few, many or a class for expanded clones.

j_gene | abundance | v_gene | d_gene | CDR3aa | CDR3nt
TRBJ2-1 | NA | TRBV13 | TRBD2 | CASSSRQGQLAGGLFF | TGTGCCAGCAGCTCTAGACAGGGGCAACTAGCGGGAGGTCTGTTCTTC
TRBJ2-1 | NA | TRBV6-1 | NA | CASIRGNEQFF | TGTGCCAGCATTAGAGGGAATGAGCAGTTCTTC
TRBJ2-2 | NA | TRBV27 | NA | CASSFWGLGVGGELFF | TGTGCCAGCAGTTTTTGGGGTCTGGGTGTGGGCGGGGAGCTGTTTTTT
TRBJ2-4 | NA | TRBV28 | NA | CASSTPGIIQYF | TGTGCCAGCAGCACTCCCGGGATCATTCAGTACTTC
TRBJ2-3 | NA | TRBV5-1 | TRBD2 | CASSLQDPSGSTDTQYF | TGCGCCAGCAGCTTGCAGGATCCTAGCGGTAGCACAGATACGCAGTATTTT
TRBJ2-7 | NA | TRBV9 | TRBD1 | CASSAFEGQGAREQYF | TGTGCCAGCAGCGCTTTTGAAGGACAGGGGGCGCGGGAGCAGTACTTC
TRBJ2-7 | NA | TRBV11-2 | TRBD2 | CASSFLTSSASSYEQYF | TGTGCCAGCAGCTTCCTGACTAGCTCCGCTAGCTCCTACGAGCAGTACTTC
TRBJ1-5 | once | TRBV6-1 | NA | CASSEGASWSNQPQHF | TGTGCCAGCAGTGAAGGGGCCTCCTGGAGCAATCAGCCCCAGCATTTT
TRBJ2-1 | NA | TRBV27 | TRBD2 | CASSYAGGPNEQFF | TGTGCCAGCAGTTACGCGGGAGGGCCTAATGAGCAGTTCTTC
TRBJ2-5 | once | TRBV7-9 | TRBD1 | CASSTSRDRDPQETQYF | TGTGCCAGCAGCACATCCCGGGACAGGGACCCTCAAGAGACCCAGTACTTC
TRBJ2-3 | NA | TRBV4-1 | TRBD2 | CASSQDWVSGRAADTQYF | TGCGCCAGCAGCCAAGATTGGGTTAGCGGGAGGGCCGCAGATACGCAGTATTTT
TRBJ2-5 | NA | TRBV18 | NA | CASSPSAIQETQYF | TGTGCCAGCTCACCATCGGCTATCCAAGAGACCCAGTACTTC
TRBJ2-2 | NA | TRBV4-1 | NA | CASSHRPGTGELFF | TGCGCCAGCAGCCACAGACCAGGGACCGGGGAGCTGTTTTTT
TRBJ2-5 | NA | TRBV14 | NA | CASSQEIGEDQETQYF | TGTGCCAGCAGCCAAGAAATAGGGGAAGACCAAGAGACCCAGTACTTC
TRBJ2-7 | NA | TRBV29-1 | NA | CSVAGADHEQYF | TGCAGCGTTGCGGGCGCAGACCACGAGCAGTACTTC
TRBJ1-6 | NA | TRBV4-2 | TRBD1 | CASSPHDRDYNSPLHF | TGTGCCAGCAGCCCGCACGACAGGGACTATAATTCACCCCTCCACTTT
TRBJ2-7 | NA | TRBV9 | NA | CASSVLGGTNEQYF | TGTGCCAGCAGCGTTTTGGGGGGAACCAACGAGCAGTACTTC
TRBJ2-7 | NA | TRBV21-1 | NA | CASSKARAKISYEQYF | TGTGCCAGCAGCAAGGCAAGGGCCAAGATCTCCTACGAGCAGTACTTC
TRBJ2-3 | NA | TRBV11-2 | TRBD1 | CASSYGQGPNTDTQYF | TGTGCCAGCAGCTACGGACAGGGACCGAACACAGATACGCAGTATTTT
TRBJ1-2 | NA | TRBV5-1 | NA | CASSLETGRPGYTF | TGCGCCAGCAGCTTGGAAACAGGGCGACCGGGCTACACCTTC
TRBJ1-4 | NA | TRBV7-9 | NA | CASSLPATNEKLFF | TGTGCCAGCAGCTTGCCAGCTACTAATGAAAAACTGTTTTTT
TRBJ2-1 | NA | TRBV18 | NA | CASSPLTATEQFF | TGTGCCAGCTCACCGCTAACGGCCACTGAGCAGTTCTTC
TRBJ1-1 | NA | TRBV19 | TRBD1 | CASSPRQGLFTEAFF | TGTGCCAGTAGTCCACGACAGGGTCTTTTTACTGAAGCTTTCTTT
TRBJ2-6 | NA | TRBV5-8 | NA | CASSLAGYYAGYSGANVLTF | TGTGCCAGCAGCTTGGCCGGATACTATGCGGGTTACTCTGGGGCCAACGTCCTGACTTTC
TRBJ2-7 | once | TRBV7-9 | NA | CASSPHLEGYEQYF | TGTGCCAGCAGCCCGCACTTAGAGGGTTACGAGCAGTACTTC
TRBJ1-5 | NA | TRBV11-2 | NA | CASSFGPNQPQHF | TGTGCCAGCAGCTTCGGGCCAAATCAGCCCCAGCATTTT
TRBJ2-1 | NA | TRBV27 | NA | CASSLYDEQFF | TGTGCCAGCAGTTTATACGATGAGCAGTTCTTC
TRBJ2-1 | NA | TRBV28 | TRBD2 | CASSRGLAGFNEQFF | TGTGCCAGCAGTCGGGGTCTAGCGGGCTTCAATGAGCAGTTCTTC
TRBJ2-1 | NA | TRBV27 | TRBD1 | CASSPKRTGMNEQFF | TGTGCCAGCAGTCCTAAGCGGACAGGGATGAATGAGCAGTTCTTC
TRBJ2-2 | NA | TRBV19 | TRBD2 | CASSMGSGGPANTGELFF | TGTGCCAGTAGTATGGGTAGCGGGGGCCCCGCGAACACCGGGGAGCTGTTTTTT
TRBJ1-2 | NA | TRBV27 | NA | CASRSDQWGYGYTF | TGTGCCAGCAGAAGTGACCAGTGGGGCTATGGCTACACCTTC
TRBJ1-4 | NA | TRBV7-7 | NA | CASSLRGPNEKLFF | TGTGCTAGCAGCCTCAGGGGCCCTAATGAAAAACTGTTTTTT
TRBJ2-7 | NA | TRBV18 | TRBD2 | CTSSPGLLAGVTEQYF | TGTACCAGCTCACCCGGTCTACTAGCGGGAGTGACCGAGCAGTACTTC
TRBJ1-4 | NA | TRBV2 | TRBD1 | CASSGWDRGANEKLFF | TGTGCCAGCAGTGGATGGGACAGGGGGGCCAATGAAAAACTGTTTTTT
TRBJ1-3 | NA | TRBV28 | NA | CASSFASSSGNTIYF | TGTGCCAGCAGTTTTGCCAGCAGCTCTGGAAACACCATATATTTT
TRBJ2-1 | NA | TRBV19 | NA | CASTGDYNEQFF | TGTGCCAGTACAGGGGACTACAATGAGCAGTTCTTC
TRBJ1-2 | NA | TRBV9 | NA | CASSVGQDPNYGYTF | TGTGCCAGCAGCGTAGGACAGGATCCAAACTATGGCTACACCTTC
TRBJ2-7 | NA | TRBV7-7 | NA | CASAGSSGEQYF | TGTGCTAGCGCTGGCAGTTCGGGAGAGCAGTACTTC
TRBJ1-2 | NA | TRBV25-1 | NA | CASLGDGYTF | TGTGCCAGCCTTGGGGATGGCTACACCTTC
TRBJ2-3 | NA | TRBV7-9 | TRBD2 | CASSSGTIYTDTQYF | TGTGCCAGCAGCTCAGGGACTATCTACACAGATACGCAGTATTTT
TRBJ1-2 | NA | TRBV11-2 | NA | CASSFSYYSDANYGYTF | TGTGCCAGCAGCTTCTCCTATTACAGTGACGCTAACTATGGCTACACCTTC
TRBJ2-2 | NA | TRBV30 | NA | CAWSYLSGSGELFF | TGTGCCTGGAGCTACCTGAGCGGGTCCGGGGAGCTGTTTTTT
TRBJ2-7 | NA | TRBV6-1 | NA | CASSEEVIWGNEQYF | TGTGCCAGCAGTGAAGAGGTGATTTGGGGGAACGAGCAGTACTTC
TRBJ2-1 | NA | TRBV7-9 | NA | CASSLNLAINNEQFF | TGTGCCAGCAGCTTAAACCTAGCGATCAACAATGAGCAGTTCTTC
TRBJ2-7 | NA | TRBV21-1 | NA | CASTGSGPYEQYF | TGTGCCAGCACGGGTAGCGGACCCTACGAGCAGTACTTC
TRBJ2-4 | NA | TRBV7-9 | NA | CASSLGSAFEAKNIQYF | TGTGCCAGCAGCTTAGGGTCGGCATTTGAAGCCAAAAACATTCAGTACTTC
TRBJ2-2 | NA | TRBV2 | NA | CASSAEEGWSGELFF | TGTGCCAGCAGCGCCGAGGAGGGATGGTCCGGGGAGCTGTTTTTT